This T cell receptor beta chain appears in the sequencing data of a study of T cells in Graves' hyperthyroidism and ophthalmopathy. RNA transcripts provided the source from which TCR beta CDR3 regions were amplified. When the TCR CDR3 underwent first-round RT-PCR, the HTBI primer set was used. TCRdb fed the multiplex PCR reads into MiXCR, producing one record per CDR3 protein. The repertoire holds about 260,000 distinct CDR3 sequences, over 20% seen once, with around 62% in the top ten. Uncontrolled infections, other autoimmune diseases, pregnancy or lactation led to exclusion of patients. This clonotype was picked up a small number of times. Germline V gene sequence: CDR1 KGHDR, CDR2 SFDVKD. Deletions cut 9 bases from V and 5 bases from J, with 21 bases between. The CDR3 consists of 15 residues.

Sequenced input: blood. The rearrangement uses TRBV24-1 and TRBJ2-5, with D perhaps TRBD2 (6 bases). The clonotype comes from a man aged 25-45 years with Graves' ophthalmopathy. As DNA, the CDR3 is TGTGCCACCCGGGGGACGGATGGACCGCTGGAGACCCAGTACTTC. It yields the protein CATRGTDGPLETQYF.